The source of this T cell receptor (beta chain) is a study of T cell responses to AZD1222 COVID-19 vaccine. Whole-study results and caveats: Reportedly, nearly half of unique spike TCRs recognized epitopes outside B.1.351/B.1.1.7 mutations.

Germline CDR1 and CDR2: LGHDT and YNNKEL (reference sequence). J gave up 1 base and V 1 base, and 4 bases lay outside the gene matches. This CDR3 region has 17 residues. The sample holds a few counts of this clone. Its antigen is undetermined. Profiling relied on immunoSEQ multiplex PCR, and the TCRdb table lists in-frame clones only, not all of them. The table shows roughly 120,000 clones, with about 89% occurring only once. This TCR was recovered from an adult in good health. This material consisted of peripheral blood, taken on day 0 of AZD1222 vaccination. The rearrangement joins TRBV3-1 (or the pseudogene TRBV3-2) to TRBJ2-2, with 9 bases fitting TRBD1. CDR3 coding DNA: TGTGCCAGCAGCCAAGTTGCGGGACAGGGGAACACCGGGGAGCTGTTTTTT. It is translated as CASSQVAGQGNTGELFF.